This record covers a single T cell receptor (beta chain). This specimen comes from a study of T cell changes during pregnancy in multiple sclerosis. Assay: immunoSEQ multiplex PCR; the TCRdb copy retains only in-frame clones and omits some. Among about 48,000 clones listed, about 90% were seen once. The ends lost 5 bases at V and 7 bases at J; junction bases unmatched: 7. The CDR3 extends over 15 amino acids. CDR1 and CDR2 from the germline V gene are MDHEN and SYDVKM. This receptor was identified in a female donor with multiple sclerosis, enrolled in a pregnancy study. The genes are TRBV28 and TRBJ2-2; 10 bases fit TRBD1. The starting material was CD4+ T cells from peripheral blood mononuclear cells, obtained in the second trimester of pregnancy. CDR3 loop: CASSLIDRGRGELFF. CDR3 sequence (DNA): TGTGCCAGCAGTCTCATCGACAGGGGGCGCGGGGAGCTGTTTTTT.